What follows are 17 T cell receptor beta chains derived from one specimen sequenced in a study of siplizumab effects on memory and regulatory T cells. Generated by immunoSEQ multiplex PCR, the TCRdb table keeps only in-frame clones and is missing some. The repertoire holds over 100,000 clones, with about 93% as singletons. Source material: Tregs sorted from blood. These TCRs come from a human donor in good health.

This clone was counted once. V is TRBV9 and J is TRBJ2-2; a weak D match, TRBD1 (6 bases). The CDR3 extends over 16 amino acids. Germline loops: CDR1 SGDLS, CDR2 YYNGEE. The ends were cut back, 0 bases at V and 6 bases at J, with 15 bases in the middle. The CDR3 nucleotides are TGTGCCAGCAGCGTAGAAACAGGGCGAGGGCCCGGGGAGCTGTTTTTT. Amino acids: CASSVETGRGPGELFF.

This sequence joins TRBV10-3 and TRBJ1-2; TRBD1 matches 10 bases. Germline V lookup: CDR1 ENHRY, CDR2 SYGVKD. This CDR3 comprises 13 residues. The trim removed 6 bases at V and 8 bases at J, leaving 6 bases unmatched. The CDR3 DNA reads as TGTGCCATCAGGACGACAGGGGGCGAAGGCTACACCTTC. Its translation: CAIRTTGGEGYTF.

The V gene is TRBV4-2, the J gene TRBJ2-4; D call uncertain. CDR3 length: 14 amino acids. The V gene lost 0 bases and the J gene lost 8 bases, with 11 bases spanning the gap. CDR1 and CDR2 (germline): LGHNA, YNFKEQ. This chain's CDR3 is CASSQEEKVDIQYF. The DNA of the CDR3 is TGTGCCAGCAGCCAAGAGGAGAAAGTAGACATTCAGTACTTC.

The V gene is TRBV7-3, the J gene TRBJ2-1; D uncertain. V dropped 5 bases and J dropped 5 bases, with 13 bases sitting between them. There are 14 residues in the CDR3. CDR1 SGHTA and CDR2 FQGTGA come from the germline V gene. Written as DNA, the CDR3 is TGTGCCAGCAGCCCAGGCACTAAGAACAATGAGCAGTTCTTC. It yields the protein CASSPGTKNNEQFF.

The V call is TRBV29-1, the J call TRBJ1-1, with TRBD1 matching 11 bases. The CDR3 is 14 residues long. From germline, CDR1 is SQVTM and CDR2 ANQGSEA. This CDR3 is CMAFPGQGETEAFF. As DNA, the CDR3 is TGCATGGCCTTCCCGGGACAGGGGGAAACTGAAGCTTTCTTT.

V gene TRBV18 combines with J gene TRBJ2-3, with D possibly being TRBD1 (6 bases). The V gene's germline CDR1 is KGHSH and CDR2 LQKENI. There are 13 residues in the CDR3. V shed 0 bases and J shed 14 bases, with 15 bases lying between them. CDR3: CASSPPGQGSVYF. The CDR3, as DNA: TGTGCCAGCTCACCACCGGGGCAGGGGTCGGTGTATTTT.

The chain uses TRBV7-8 and TRBJ2-1; TRBD2 aligns across 8 bases. Germline V gene data show CDR1 as SGHVS and CDR2 as FQNEAQ. This CDR3 contains 15 residues. The V gene end was trimmed by 5 bases and the J gene end by 4 bases; junction bases not matched to a gene: 7. The DNA for the CDR3 is TGTGCCAGCAGCACCAGCGGGAGCAGGTACAATGAGCAGTTCTTC. This encodes CASSTSGSRYNEQFF.

CDR3 DNA sequence: TGTGCCAGCAGCCTAGGGACAGGGCTGTCTAACTATGGCTACACCTTC. Amino acids: CASSLGTGLSNYGYTF. The J gene is TRBJ1-2, the V gene TRBV4-2; the match to TRBD1 covers 9 bases. The CDR3 is 16 residues long. Trimming took 4 bases from V and 0 from J; bases not matched to a gene: 6. Per germline, CDR1 LGHNA and CDR2 YNFKEQ.

This chain uses TRBV18 with TRBJ2-7, with 12 positions matching TRBD1. With 3 bases clipped from V and 2 bases from J, the junction kept 5 bases outside the gene matches. The germline V gene encodes CDR1 KGHSH and CDR2 LQKENI. The CDR3 loop spans 16 amino acids. CDR3 sequence reads: CASSPLGTGGAYEQYF. The CDR3 DNA follows: TGTGCCAGCTCACCGCTCGGGACAGGGGGCGCCTACGAGCAGTACTTC.

With respect to this clone: The same CDR3 arises from other DNA sequences in this sample as well. The chain couples TRBV5-4 to TRBJ2-1; D not certain. Germline lookup yields CDR1 SGHNT and CDR2 YYREEE (reference sequence). This CDR3 has 15 amino acids. The germline V and J ends were trimmed by 0 bases and 3 bases, with 10 bases remaining between them. CDR3 nucleotides: TGTGCCAGCAGCTTGGCTCCGCTGGACTACAATGAGCAGTTCTTC. Protein: CASSLAPLDYNEQFF.

The chain is built from TRBV5-1 and TRBJ2-7, with D perhaps TRBD1 (7 bases). The germline CDR1 and CDR2 sequences are SGHRS and YFSETQ. Between the trimmed V and J ends, which lost 3 bases and 3 bases, there was a span of 16 bases. CDR3 length: 15 residues. The CDR3 bases are TGCGCCAGCAGCTCCAGGAGGGGGCAACACTACGAGCAGTACTTC. This encodes CASSSRRGQHYEQYF.

The CDR3 loop reads CASSIAGGAYEQYF. In nucleotides, the CDR3 is TGTGCCAGTAGTATAGCGGGGGGGGCCTACGAGCAGTACTTC. The chain is built from TRBV19 and TRBJ2-7; 8 bases agree with TRBD2. Germline V gene sequence: CDR1 LNHDA, CDR2 SQIVND (reference sequence). The length of the CDR3 is 14 residues. With 1 base clipped from V and 2 bases from J, the junction kept 1 base outside the gene matches.

V is TRBV28 and J is TRBJ1-2; D remains ambiguous. V lost 5 bases and J lost 4, with 8 bases in between. This CDR3 is built from 12 residues. The germline V gene encodes CDR1 MDHEN and CDR2 SYDVKM. CDR3 nucleotides: TGTGCCAGCAGTCAAAATGGCTATGGCTACACCTTC. Amino acid sequence: CASSQNGYGYTF.

V gene TRBV2 combines with J gene TRBJ2-1; 11 bases fit TRBD1. Germline trimming cut 5 bases from V and 10 bases from J; bases unmatched to any gene: 10. The germline gives CDR1 SNHLY, CDR2 FYNNEI. This CDR3 comprises 15 residues. CDR3 in amino acids: CASSLLRTGGREQFF. The CDR3, as DNA: TGTGCCAGCAGTTTGCTCAGGACAGGGGGCCGGGAGCAGTTCTTC.

This rearrangement joins TRBV6-5 to TRBJ2-7, with TRBD1 matching 7 bases. V trimming: 10 bases; J trimming: 1 base; junction bases outside the gene matches: 10. Germline values: CDR1 MNHEY, CDR2 SVGAGI. The CDR3 has 14 residues. The CDR3: CATSAGGNSYEQYF. The CDR3 region has the DNA TGTGCCACGTCGGCAGGGGGTAATTCCTACGAGCAGTACTTC.

V usage is TRBV15 and J usage is TRBJ2-1; 15 nucleotides match TRBD2. The V gene's germline CDR1 is LNHNV and CDR2 YYDKDF (reference sequence). The V segment lost 1 base and the J segment 5 bases; nucleotides outside the gene matches: 3. The CDR3 extends over 17 amino acids. The CDR3 DNA follows: TGTGCCACCAGCAGAGCAGGACTAGCGGGGGGGAACAATGAGCAGTTCTTC. It encodes CATSRAGLAGGNNEQFF.

CDR3: CASSETARNYGYTF. The DNA of the CDR3 is TGCGCCAGCAGTGAGACTGCCAGGAACTATGGCTACACCTTC. J is TRBJ1-2 and V is TRBV10-2; D remains unclear. Trimming removed 2 bases from V and 2 bases from J, with 9 bases in between. The CDR3 runs 14 residues. Germline values: CDR1 WSHSY, CDR2 SAAADI.